This TCR beta chain came from a study of blood T cell repertoires in COVID-19. The CDR3 has 17 residues. Germline CDR1 is LGHNA and CDR2 is YNFKEQ. V was pared by 1 base and J by 8 bases, with 11 bases of the junction left unmatched. Recruits, aged about 18 to 95 years, lived in 25 or so US areas. Exposed enrollees encountered a COVID-19 case at some point within 2 weeks before study entry. In the source study's methods: Quantification of nucleated cells was approximated via reference gene primer amplification. The repertoire was sequenced with immunoSEQ multiplex PCR; TCRdb's copy has only in-frame clones and lacks some. The DNA gave D and trimming, while V, J and clone size come from that table. The data hold roughly 200,000 clones, with approximately 86% observed a single time.

The chain is built from TRBV4-2 and TRBJ2-3; 11 bases match TRBD2. This receptor was taken from a woman aged 25 to 39 who had been exposed to COVID-19. Sequenced input: PBMCs or T cells enriched from blood (not recorded which). The CDR3 sequence is CASSQGGGLAVDGTQYF. In DNA form, the CDR3 reads TGTGCCAGCAGCCAAGGAGGGGGACTAGCGGTAGATGGTACGCAGTATTTT.